Listed here are 32 T cell receptor beta chains from one sample, sequenced in a study of blood T cells in healthy people across ages. The authors ran a second PCR of about 6 to 11 cycles using a sample-barcoded 5' primer and a J-beta primer mix. MiXCR was run by TCRdb on the 5' RACE reads, yielding one entry per CDR3 protein. The sample yields around 1,700,000 distinct CDR3 sequences, under 30% seen once. The sample comprised blood. The receptors were sampled from a young woman in good health.

This clonotype was counted ten times or more. The chain joins TRBV9 to TRBJ2-3, with D tentatively TRBD1 (5 bases). V lost 0 bases and J lost 2, with 10 bases in between. Germline CDR1 and CDR2: SGDLS and YYNGEE. The CDR3 contains 15 residues. The CDR3 DNA reads as TGTGCCAGCAGCGTAGGGGGCATTAACACAGATACGCAGTATTTT. The encoded protein is CASSVGGINTDTQYF. Full variable domain (remainder filled in from reference TRBV9 and TRBJ2-3): DSGVTQTPKHLITATGQRVTLRCSPRSGDLSVYWYQQSLDQGLQFLIQYYNGEERAKGNILERFSAQQFPDLHSELNLSSLELGDSALYFCASSVGGINTDTQYFGPGTRLTVL.

The chain combines TRBV7-3 with TRBJ2-6; no reliable D call. Trimming cost V 2 bases and J 1 base, with 12 bases left between them. CDR3 length equals 17 residues. CDR1 is SGHTA, CDR2 FQGTGA, per germline. The DNA of the CDR3 is TGTGCCAGCAGCTTATTCGCGCGCGATTCTGGGGCCAACGTCCTGACTTTC. Translation: CASSLFARDSGANVLTF.

This clonotype came up many times. CDR3 region: CASSNGTSGYNEQFF. The CDR3, as DNA: TGCGCCAGCAGCAACGGGACTAGCGGGTACAATGAGCAGTTCTTC. This chain joins TRBV5-1 and TRBJ2-1; 12 bases map to TRBD2. From germline, CDR1 is SGHRS and CDR2 YFSETQ. CDR3 length equals 15 residues. After removal of 4 bases from V and 4 bases from J, the junction contained 3 bases not matched to a gene.

In this sample, this clonotype turned up many times. The rearrangement uses TRBV7-2 and TRBJ1-1, with no clear D. Per the germline V gene, CDR1 is SGHTA and CDR2 is FQGNSA. The CDR3 has 15 residues. Trimming pared 5 bases from V and 5 bases from J, leaving 18 bases between. CDR3 sequence reads: CASSPRAGRGTEAFF. CDR3 coding DNA: TGTGCCAGCAGCCCCCGCGCGGGGAGAGGGACTGAAGCTTTCTTT.

This clonotype was observed once. CDR3 residues: CASSWGTGGRNEQFF. CDR3 sequence (DNA): TGTGCCAGCAGTTGGGGGACGGGGGGGCGAAATGAGCAGTTCTTC. V usage is TRBV12-3 or TRBV12-4 and J usage is TRBJ2-1; 8 bases are shared with TRBD2. This CDR3 contains 15 residues. V dropped 4 bases and J dropped 7; count of bases not matched to a gene: 9.

The table lists this clonotype with a few counts. This rearrangement joins TRBV7-2 to TRBJ2-7; D ambiguous. The CDR3 is 12 residues long. The germline V and J ends were trimmed by 1 base and 6 bases, with 7 bases remaining between them. CDR1 is SGHTA, CDR2 FQGNSA, per germline. The CDR3 nucleotides are TGTGCCAGCAGCTTAGTCAACCGCGAGCAGTACTTC. Translating it yields CASSLVNREQYF.

This clonotype turned up a few times. J is TRBJ1-2 and V is TRBV30; no clear D gene. V was clipped by 0 bases and J by 4 bases, with 9 bases between them. The CDR3 totals 13 residues. Germline V gene data show CDR1 as GTSNPN and CDR2 as SVGIG (reference sequence). CDR3: CAWSVKGSYGYTF. CDR3 in DNA: TGTGCCTGGAGTGTGAAGGGATCCTATGGCTACACCTTC. The complete variable domain, with remaining parts taken from reference TRBV30 and TRBJ1-2, reads SQTIHQWPATLVQPVGSPLSLECTVEGTSNPNLYWYRQAAGRGLQLLFYSVGIGQISSEVPQNLSASRPQDRQFILSSKKLLLSDSGFYLCAWSVKGSYGYTFGSGTRLTVV.

This clonotype was seen more than once but under ten times. At one boundary the junction diverges from the germline segment, which might be a read error. The chain employs TRBV24-1 and TRBJ2-1; the match to TRBD2 covers 13 bases. The CDR3 has 16 amino acids. CDR1 is KGHDR and CDR2 is SFDVKD in the germline V gene. The CDR3 loop is CATSDGTSGNYNEQFF. Here the CDR3 DNA reads TGTGCCACCAGTGATGGGACTAGCGGGAACTACAATGAACAGTTCTTC.

The chain has TRBV7-2 and TRBJ2-2; either TRBD1 or TRBD2 may fit D (6 bases each). The CDR3 length is 14 residues. Trimming shortened V by 5 bases and J by 7 bases, and 14 bases separated the two germline ends. Per the germline V gene, CDR1 is SGHTA and CDR2 is FQGNSA. The CDR3 DNA reads TGTGCCAGCAGCGCGGGACCAGGGGACGGGGAGCTGTTTTTT. Residues: CASSAGPGDGELFF.

The chain carries TRBV12-3 or TRBV12-4 and TRBJ2-4, with 7 positions matching TRBD1. The J call is in doubt because the DNA end fits TRBJ2-7 better. The CDR3 runs to 12 residues. The CDR3 region is CASRGGPREQYF. CDR3 in DNA: TGTGCCAGCCGAGGGGGCCCTCGCGAGCAGTACTTC.

The V call is TRBV5-6, the J call TRBJ2-5; 7 nucleotides agree with TRBD1. Germline V CDR1 and CDR2: SGHDT, YYEEEE. V shed 2 bases, J shed 11 bases, and the junction held 21 bases outside the gene matches. This CDR3 comprises 17 residues. CDR3 sequence reads: CASSFQPTGIAYNEQYF. The CDR3 nucleotides read TGTGCCAGCAGCTTCCAACCGACAGGGATAGCCTACAATGAGCAGTACTTC.

On this clonotype: The junction does not match germline at one end; this may be a read error. This chain joins TRBV6-5 and TRBJ2-5; D not certain. This CDR3 contains 12 residues. Germline V gene sequence: CDR1 MNHEY, CDR2 SVGAGI. This chain's CDR3 is CVSSYPSETQYF. The CDR3 DNA is TGTGTCAGCAGTTACCCGTCAGAGACCCAGTACTTC.

In its sample, this clonotype was seen many times. The genes are TRBV5-1 and TRBJ2-3, with TRBD1 as a possible D gene (6 bases). Trimming removed 5 bases at V and 6 bases at J, with 10 bases between. CDR1 is SGHRS and CDR2 is YFSETQ in the germline V gene. The CDR3 sequence is 12 residues long. Here the CDR3 DNA reads TGCGCCAGCAGGGATCAGGGGGATACGCAGTATTTT. Residues: CASRDQGDTQYF.

Notes on this clonotype: Mismatch with germline at one junction end may stem from a read error. The V call is TRBV20-1, the J call TRBJ2-7, with a possible D match to TRBD2 (6 bases). Germline V gene lookup returns CDR1 DFQATT and CDR2 SNEGSKA (reference sequence). The CDR3 is made up of 14 amino acids. The CDR3 sequence is CSVRRPAGSYEQYF. CDR3 coding DNA: TGCAGTGTTAGAAGACCAGCGGGTTCCTACGAGCAGTACTTC.

Of note for this clonotype: A read error may be the cause here, since a much bigger clone is one base away. The chain has TRBV10-3 and TRBJ2-5, with D possibly TRBD1 on 5 matching bases. Germline V gives CDR1 ENHRY, CDR2 SYGVKD. The CDR3 is 14 residues long. Trimming took off 6 bases at V and 5 bases at J, with 16 bases between the two ends. The DNA of the CDR3 is TGTGCCATCAGGGCGGACCAAGGGGATGAGACCCAGTACTTC. Translated, it gives CAIRADQGDETQYF.

As regards this clonotype: This clone may be a read error of a much larger clone one base away. The V and J genes are TRBV4-2 and TRBJ2-3; 11 bases map to TRBD2. Germline V gene data show CDR1 as LGHNA and CDR2 as YNFKEQ. The length of the CDR3 is 15 residues. Here the CDR3 DNA reads TGTGTCAGCCCGGGACTAGCGGTTTACACAGATACGCAGTATTTT. It is translated as CVSPGLAVYTDTQYF.

This clonotype showed up just a few times. J is TRBJ2-7 and V is TRBV4-1, with unresolved D. Germline CDR1 MGHRA, CDR2 YSYEKL. Trimming took off 0 bases at V and 0 bases at J, with 6 bases between the two ends. CDR3 length: 14 residues. The CDR3 region is CASSQEVDSYEQYF. In nucleotides, the CDR3 is TGCGCCAGCAGCCAAGAGGTAGACTCCTACGAGCAGTACTTC.

This clonotype appeared many times. The chain couples TRBV5-1 to TRBJ2-7; the D gene could be TRBD1 or TRBD2 (5 bases each). The CDR3 is made up of 14 amino acids. Germline-derived CDR1 and CDR2 are SGHRS and YFSETQ. Trimming took 0 bases from V and 3 from J, leaving 10 bases between them. This CDR3 reads CASSLAQDFYEQYF. CDR3 nucleotide sequence: TGCGCCAGCAGCTTGGCACAGGACTTCTACGAGCAGTACTTC.

The chain carries TRBV18 and TRBJ1-2, with a tentative D call TRBD1 (5 bases). Trimming pared 3 bases from V and 4 bases from J, leaving 12 bases between. The CDR3 consists of 14 residues. Looked up from germline, CDR1 is KGHSH and CDR2 is LQKENI. CDR3 coding DNA: TGTGCCAGCTCACCCTCTGAGGGGTTCTATGGCTACACCTTC. Protein sequence: CASSPSEGFYGYTF.

The chain joins TRBV2 to TRBJ2-1; D perhaps matches TRBD2 (6 bases). Per the germline V gene, CDR1 is SNHLY and CDR2 is FYNNEI. V was pared by 6 bases and J by 7 bases, with 19 bases between. The CDR3 runs to 15 residues. The CDR3 sequence is CASRTRTLVGNEQFF. CDR3 DNA: TGTGCCAGCAGGACTAGGACCTTAGTGGGGAATGAGCAGTTCTTC.

The chain carries TRBV4-1 and TRBJ1-6; TRBD1 matches 9 bases. The CDR3 contains 17 residues. In germline, CDR1 is MGHRA, CDR2 YSYEKL. With 3 bases clipped from V and 10 bases from J, the junction kept 13 bases outside the gene matches. CDR3 sequence reads: CASSQTGSTGGWSPLHF. Written as DNA, the CDR3 is TGCGCCAGCAGCCAGACAGGTTCGACAGGGGGATGGTCACCCCTCCACTTT.

In the case of this clonotype: A much larger clone lies one base from this, so it may be a read error. The conserved closing phenylalanine or tryptophan is absent in this CDR3, likely reflecting a read error. This sequence joins TRBV29-1 and TRBJ2-4; 11 nucleotides agree with TRBD2. The closer fit of TRBJ2-7 to the DNA end suggests the J call may be wrong. Germline CDR1 SQVTM, CDR2 ANQGSEA. The CDR3 length is 13 residues. Here the CDR3 DNA reads TGCAGCGTGGGACTAGCGGAACCCTACGAGCAGTACATC. This translates into CSVGLAEPYEQYI.

The J gene is TRBJ2-2, the V gene TRBV7-9; D ambiguous. Germline CDR1 is SEHNR and CDR2 is FQNEAQ (reference sequence). CDR3 size: 14 residues. V dropped 10 bases and J dropped 5 bases, with 17 bases sitting between them. The CDR3 bases are TGTGCCATCCACGACGGACCGATAACCGGGGAGCTGTTTTTT. As protein: CAIHDGPITGELFF.

The rearrangement links TRBV12-3 or TRBV12-4 to TRBJ1-3; possibly TRBD1 for D (5 bases). Trimming stripped 7 bases from V and 2 bases from J, with 9 bases between. CDR3 length: 13 amino acids. CDR3 sequence: CASKGRPGNTIYF. CDR3 sequence (DNA): TGTGCCAGCAAGGGGCGTCCTGGAAACACCATATATTTT.

J is TRBJ2-7 and V is TRBV5-8; D is undetermined. The germline V and J ends were trimmed by 0 bases and 3 bases, with 10 bases remaining between them. CDR1 and CDR2 (germline): SGHTS, YDEGEE. This CDR3 comprises 14 residues. The CDR3, as DNA: TGTGCCAGCAGCTTGGTGGATGTAAACTACGAGCAGTACTTC. It is translated as CASSLVDVNYEQYF.

This clonotype has just a few counts. This rearrangement joins TRBV12-3 or TRBV12-4 to TRBJ1-5; the D is unclear. Deletions cut 6 bases from V and 4 bases from J, with 16 bases between. The CDR3 runs to 15 residues. The CDR3 here is CASSPWRTQNQPQHF. CDR3 in DNA: TGTGCCAGCAGCCCCTGGCGAACCCAGAATCAGCCCCAGCATTTT.

There are many counts of this clonotype. The chain combines TRBV6-5 with TRBJ2-5, with TRBD2 as a possible D gene (5 bases). The germline gives CDR1 MNHEY, CDR2 SVGAGI. The CDR3 totals 14 residues. V lost 9 bases to trimming and J lost 4 bases, with 18 bases between them. This chain's CDR3 is CASQLTGRRETQYF. The CDR3 DNA reads TGTGCCAGTCAACTTACGGGGAGACGAGAGACCCAGTACTTC.

This clonotype has a handful of counts. The chain employs TRBV28 and TRBJ2-1, with TRBD2 matching over 9 bases. V lost 4 bases, J lost 5 bases, and 9 bases stayed unmatched. Germline assignment: CDR1 MDHEN and CDR2 SYDVKM. CDR3 length equals 16 residues. The CDR3 reads CASSSFPGTSNNEQFF. DNA of the CDR3: TGTGCCAGCAGTTCCTTCCCCGGGACTAGCAACAATGAGCAGTTCTTC.

There are a few counts of this clonotype. The chain is built from TRBV29-1 and TRBJ1-2, with D unresolved. The CDR3 is made up of 15 amino acids. V was cut by 4 bases and J by 3 bases, with 18 bases left in between. CDR1 is SQVTM, CDR2 ANQGSEA, per germline. In nucleotides, the CDR3 is TGCAGCGTTGTGAAACAGCCGGATAGAGACTATGGCTACACCTTC. This gives the protein CSVVKQPDRDYGYTF. Looking up the rest from reference TRBV29-1 and TRBJ1-2 gives the full variable domain: SAVISQKPSRDICQRGTSLTIQCQVDSQVTMMFWYRQQPGQSLTLIATANQGSEATYESGFVIDKFPISRPNLTFSTLTVSNMSPEDSSIYLCSVVKQPDRDYGYTFGSGTRLTVV.

In this sample, this clonotype turned up a few times. The chain joins TRBV12-3 or TRBV12-4 to TRBJ2-1, with D perhaps TRBD2 (6 bases). The CDR3 sequence is 14 residues long. V was shortened by 3 bases and J by 5 bases, with 11 bases between the two germline ends. The CDR3 DNA sequence: TGTGCCAGCAGTTTCGGAGGGGAGCACAATGAGCAGTTCTTC. It specifies CASSFGGEHNEQFF.

V is TRBV11-2 and J is TRBJ2-4; a possible D gene is TRBD1 (6 bases). With the DNA end fitting TRBJ2-7 better, the J assignment may be wrong. The germline gives CDR1 SGHAT, CDR2 FQNNGV. This CDR3 spans 14 amino acids. The CDR3 protein is CASSLRQAIREQYF. Written as DNA, the CDR3 is TGTGCCAGCAGCCTACGACAGGCAATCCGCGAGCAGTACTTC.

This clonotype was picked up one time. Compared with germline, one end of the junction differs, possibly owing to a read error. The chain recombines TRBV12-3 or TRBV12-4 with TRBJ2-3; D possibly uses TRBD1 or TRBD2 (5 bases each). The CDR3 contains 16 residues. As DNA, the CDR3 is TGTGCCAGCAGTTTACAGGTGGGGGATAGCACAGATGCGCAGTATTTT. Amino acid sequence: CASSLQVGDSTDAQYF.